Below are 23 T cell receptor beta chains sequenced from a single sample in a study of T cells in Graves' hyperthyroidism and ophthalmopathy (dated by TCRdb to about 2019). Libraries were constructed by multiplex PCR. The reads were generated on an Illumina HiSeq 2000. TCR beta CDR3 regions were amplified from RNA transcripts. For the first round of RT-PCR on the TCR CDR3, the HTBI primer set was used together with the Qiagen OneStep RT-PCR kit. TCRdb reprocessing: public reads trimmed at Q25 with fastp, clones called with MiXCR, in-frame beta chains kept. Rows are unified per CDR3 protein, each entry keeping the most common DNA and genes. Present in this sample are about 580,000 distinct CDR3 sequences, around 14% of which were seen just once. Together, the top ten hold about 5.8% of the sample. Sequenced: blood. The source of these receptors is a woman younger than 45 with Graves' hyperthyroidism that later progressed to Graves' ophthalmopathy.

This chain connects TRBV6-2 or TRBV6-3 to TRBJ1-2; 7 nucleotides line up with TRBD1. The CDR3 extends over 15 amino acids. The V segment lost 8 bases and the J segment 4 bases; nucleotides outside the gene matches: 13. Germline assignment: CDR1 MNHEY and CDR2 SVGEGT. The CDR3 sequence is CASEAGTDPVYGYTF. Here the CDR3 DNA reads TGTGCCAGCGAAGCGGGGACAGATCCTGTCTATGGCTACACCTTC.

The V call is TRBV20-1, the J call TRBJ1-1, with TRBD1 identical over 7 bases. CDR1 DFQATT and CDR2 SNEGSKA come from the germline V gene (reference sequence). Trimming cost V 0 bases and J 0 bases; bases outside gene matches: 4. The CDR3 has 15 amino acids. The CDR3 region is CSARDPTGMNTEAFF. CDR3 sequence (DNA): TGCAGTGCTAGAGACCCGACAGGGATGAACACTGAAGCTTTCTTT.

This clonotype was counted at least ten times. V usage is TRBV5-6 and J usage is TRBJ1-2; 10 bases line up with TRBD1. V trimming: 3 bases; J trimming: 4 bases; junction bases outside the gene matches: 6. The CDR3 runs 15 residues. Germline CDR1 and CDR2: SGHDT and YYEEEE. CDR3 protein: CASSWDRGRGYGYTF. CDR3 coding DNA: TGTGCCAGCAGCTGGGACAGGGGCAGAGGCTATGGCTACACCTTC.

There are many counts of this clonotype. CDR3 amino acids: CASRNEGEQFF. CDR3 coding DNA: TGCGCCAGCAGAAACGAAGGTGAGCAGTTCTTC. The chain links TRBV4-3 to TRBJ2-1; D unclear. The CDR3 contains 11 residues. Germline V gives CDR1 LGHNA, CDR2 YSLEER. The V end lost 6 bases, the J end lost 9 bases, and 9 bases lay between the germline ends.

The genes are TRBV20-1 and TRBJ1-5; D remains ambiguous. The CDR3 totals 15 residues. Trimming took off 1 base at V and 2 bases at J, with 12 bases between the two ends. From germline, CDR1 is DFQATT and CDR2 SNEGSKA (reference sequence). The chain's CDR3 is CSARVGEWGNQPQHF. The CDR3 DNA follows: TGCAGTGCTAGAGTTGGAGAGTGGGGCAATCAGCCCCAGCATTTT.

A word on this clonotype: A much larger clone lies one base from this, so it may be a read error. The V call is TRBV5-4, the J call TRBJ1-1; 9 positions agree with TRBD1. There are 15 residues in the CDR3. CDR1 and CDR2 (germline): SGHNT, YYREEE (reference sequence). This CDR3 is CASSRTGTGSTKAFF. DNA for the CDR3: TGTGCCAGCAGCAGGACCGGGACAGGGTCCACTAAAGCTTTCTTT.

This clonotype appeared many times. The V gene is TRBV3-1, the J gene TRBJ2-1; TRBD1 matches 10 bases. Trimming took 1 base from V and 8 from J; bases not matched to a gene: 5. The CDR3 covers 15 residues. Germline V gene data show CDR1 as LGHDT and CDR2 as YNNKEL (reference sequence). CDR3 region: CASSQVGTGVDEQFF. CDR3 nucleotides: TGTGCCAGCAGCCAAGTTGGGACAGGGGTCGATGAGCAGTTCTTC.

This clonotype was counted many times. This chain connects TRBV12-3 or TRBV12-4 to TRBJ1-2; unclear D gene. Trimming left V 3 bases short and J 2 bases short, with 10 bases between. The CDR3 loop spans 14 amino acids. This CDR3 reads CASSFRSDNYGYTF. CDR3 nucleotides: TGTGCCAGCAGTTTTAGGTCAGACAACTATGGCTACACCTTC.

The chain joins TRBV7-9 to TRBJ2-7; D remains unclear. The CDR3 spans 14 residues. Germline loops: CDR1 SEHNR, CDR2 FQNEAQ (reference sequence). V was pared by 5 bases and J by 3 bases, with 14 bases between. CDR3 residues: CASSRYPGIYEQYF. In DNA form, the CDR3 reads TGTGCCAGCAGCAGATATCCGGGTATCTACGAGCAGTACTTC. The complete variable domain, with remaining parts taken from reference TRBV7-9 and TRBJ2-7, reads DTGVSQNPRHKITKRGQNVTFRCDPISEHNRLYWYRQTLGQGPEFLTYFQNEAQLEKSRLLSDRFSAERPKGSFSTLEIQRTEQGDSAMYLCASSRYPGIYEQYFGPGTRLTVT.

The rearrangement joins TRBV9 to TRBJ2-3; the D gene could be TRBD1 or TRBD2 (6 bases each). CDR3 length: 16 residues. Trimming stripped 0 bases from V and 6 bases from J, with 17 bases between. Germline V gives CDR1 SGDLS, CDR2 YYNGEE. The CDR3 is CASSVATRGAGDTQYF. The CDR3, as DNA: TGTGCCAGCAGCGTAGCTACAAGGGGGGCAGGGGATACGCAGTATTTT. The whole variable domain, remainder taken from reference TRBV9 and TRBJ2-3, is DSGVTQTPKHLITATGQRVTLRCSPRSGDLSVYWYQQSLDQGLQFLIQYYNGEERAKGNILERFSAQQFPDLHSELNLSSLELGDSALYFCASSVATRGAGDTQYFGPGTRLTVL.

This clonotype showed up many times. The chain has TRBV12-3 or TRBV12-4 and TRBJ2-2, with D unclear. Trimming cost V 2 bases and J 7 bases, with 11 bases left between them. This CDR3 spans 14 amino acids. The CDR3 here is CASSLLGGDGELFF. CDR3 nucleotides: TGTGCCAGCAGTTTATTGGGCGGTGACGGGGAGCTGTTTTTT.

This clonotype showed up many times. The CDR3 loop is CASSPDGSGANVLTF. The CDR3 bases are TGCGCCAGCAGCCCGGACGGCTCTGGGGCCAACGTCCTGACTTTC. The rearrangement uses TRBV5-1 and TRBJ2-6; D is unclear. Trimming shortened V by 4 bases and J by 0 bases, and 8 bases separated the two germline ends. The V gene's germline CDR1 is SGHRS and CDR2 YFSETQ. This CDR3 spans 15 amino acids.

The chain links TRBV28 to TRBJ1-1; D not certain. Trimming took 7 bases from V and 0 from J, leaving 12 bases between them. The germline V gene has CDR1 MDHEN and CDR2 SYDVKM. The CDR3 runs to 14 residues. Written as DNA, the CDR3 is TGTGCCAGCAAGCAGACAATCATGAACACTGAAGCTTTCTTT. Encoded protein: CASKQTIMNTEAFF.

This clonotype was observed at least ten times. The chain employs TRBV29-1 and TRBJ1-5; D may be TRBD1 (5 bases). V lost 5 bases, J lost 0 bases, and 8 bases lay in between. Germline V gene sequence: CDR1 SQVTM, CDR2 ANQGSEA. CDR3 length equals 13 residues. CDR3 DNA: TGCAGCGTTCGTGGGGGTAGCAATCAGCCCCAGCATTTT. Its translation: CSVRGGSNQPQHF.

This clonotype showed up just a few times. The V gene is TRBV19, the J gene TRBJ1-2, with TRBD1 matching over 7 bases. This CDR3 has 14 amino acids. V lost 4 bases and J lost 1; bases outside the gene matches: 3. Germline V lookup: CDR1 LNHDA, CDR2 SQIVND (reference sequence). DNA for the CDR3: TGTGCCAGTAGTACCCGACAGGGTAACTATGGCTACACCTTC. Amino acids: CASSTRQGNYGYTF.

The chain employs TRBV7-3 and TRBJ2-7; tentatively, D is TRBD1 (5 bases). Germline lookup yields CDR1 SGHTA and CDR2 FQGTGA. Trimming took off 5 bases at V and 6 bases at J, with 17 bases between the two ends. The CDR3 spans 14 residues. CDR3 bases: TGTGCCAGCAGCCAAATCCAGGGTACTGGCGAGCAGTACTTC. Translated: CASSQIQGTGEQYF.

This clonotype was counted many times. The chain has TRBV5-6 and TRBJ1-1, with unresolved D. Germline CDR1 is SGHDT and CDR2 is YYEEEE. The CDR3 sequence is 11 residues long. Trimming pared 4 bases from V and 5 bases from J, leaving 6 bases between. The chain's CDR3 is CASSAQTEAFF. The CDR3 nucleotides are TGTGCCAGCAGCGCACAAACTGAAGCTTTCTTT.

The table lists this clonotype with a few counts. The V gene is TRBV30, the J gene TRBJ1-3; D gene unclear. Germline CDR1 and CDR2: GTSNPN and SVGIG (reference sequence). There are 13 residues in the CDR3. V was pared by 2 bases and J by 4 bases, with 9 bases between. CDR3 protein: CAWSPSSGNTIYF. CDR3 in DNA: TGTGCCTGGAGTCCCTCGTCGGGAAACACCATATATTTT.

The rearrangement joins TRBV4-3 to TRBJ2-2; D remains unclear. With 3 bases removed from V and 3 bases from J, the gap between germline ends came to 14 bases. This CDR3 has 16 amino acids. CDR1 and CDR2 (germline): LGHNA, YSLEER. CDR3: CASSQGSRKYTGELFF. The CDR3 nucleotides are TGCGCCAGCAGCCAGGGATCTCGGAAATACACCGGGGAGCTGTTTTTT.

In this sample, this clonotype turned up many times. The chain employs TRBV9 and TRBJ2-2; 12 bases map to TRBD2. The CDR3 has 17 amino acids. J was trimmed by 7 bases and V by 0 bases; bases with no gene match: 7. In germline, CDR1 is SGDLS, CDR2 YYNGEE. The DNA of the CDR3 is TGTGCCAGCAGCGTAGAGCGACTAGCGGGAGTACACGGGGAGCTGTTTTTT. It encodes CASSVERLAGVHGELFF.

This clonotype was recorded at least ten times. J is TRBJ1-2 and V is TRBV19, with D possibly matching TRBD1 (6 bases). This CDR3 comprises 13 residues. V lost 6 bases and J 6 bases, leaving 14 bases between the germline ends. The germline CDR1 and CDR2 sequences are LNHDA and SQIVND (reference sequence). The DNA of the CDR3 is TGTGCCAGTAGGATACAGGGAGGCGATGGCTACACCTTC. This translates into CASRIQGGDGYTF.

This clonotype was counted at least ten times. This rearrangement joins TRBV12-3 or TRBV12-4 to TRBJ1-2; the D gene is possibly TRBD1 (5 bases). V gave up 0 bases and J gave up 10 bases, with 15 bases separating them. The CDR3 has 14 amino acids. The CDR3, as DNA: TGTGCCAGCAGTTTAGCGAGAGGGGCTTCTGACTACACCTTC. Translated: CASSLARGASDYTF.

J is TRBJ2-4 and V is TRBV19; unclear D gene. The CDR3 has 16 amino acids. V gave up 2 bases and J gave up 0 bases, with 11 bases separating them. Per the germline V gene, CDR1 is LNHDA and CDR2 is SQIVND (reference sequence). DNA of the CDR3: TGTGCCAGTAGTATATTCACAGACTTAGCCAAAAACATTCAGTACTTC. Its translation: CASSIFTDLAKNIQYF.